The following is a T cell receptor (beta chain) sequence with its context. This entry is derived from a study of blood T cell repertoires in COVID-19. Study context: Collection of acute and convalescent COVID-19 samples took place in the United States, Italy and Spain. PBMCs, B-cell-depleted T cells, or T cells provided the cDNA or gDNA that made up the material.

The CDR3 spans 16 residues. The V segment lost 2 bases and the J segment 5 bases; nucleotides outside the gene matches: 6. Looked up from germline, CDR1 is KGHSH and CDR2 is LQKENI. Original methodology: Nucleated cell counts were estimated from reference gene primer amplification. Generated by immunoSEQ multiplex PCR, the TCRdb table keeps only in-frame clones and is missing some. V and J calls and clone size are given by that table; D and trimming were obtained from the DNA. The table includes tens of thousands of clones, approximately 91% detected once. Specimen: peripheral blood. The gene calls are TRBV18 and TRBJ2-2; 9 bases align to TRBD1. The sequence derives from a middle-aged man with acute or convalescent COVID-19. The DNA for the CDR3 is TGTGCCAGCTCACCAAACCGACAGGGGGTTACCGGGGAGCTGTTTTTT. Its protein is CASSPNRQGVTGELFF.